Below, one TCR beta chain is given with its context. This clonotype was seen at least ten times. Its specific antigen is unknown. No quality values exist for individual bases; no much larger clone is one base distant. This sample stems from a study of Graves' ophthalmopathy and Graves' hyperthyroidism (dated by TCRdb to the late 2010s). At the level of the whole study: Peripheral blood was collected at initial diagnosis, before any treatment. In over 5 hyperthyroidism patients, the T-cell repertoires found in thyroid tissue were compared with those found in blood. To tell Graves' ophthalmopathy apart from Graves' hyperthyroidism, and to predict which patients would progress to ophthalmopathy, the study relied on TCR beta repertoire signatures. An independent validation cohort was composed of about 20 hyperthyroidism patients and around 16 patients who later progressed from hyperthyroidism to ophthalmopathy. To explore V-J signatures distinguishing ophthalmopathy from hyperthyroidism, a discovery set of about a hundred patients (43 ophthalmopathy, 57 stable hyperthyroidism) was enrolled. In total, around 130 blood samples were TCR-sequenced: 40 to 45 ophthalmopathy, around 75 hyperthyroidism and around 17 hyperthyroidism-to-ophthalmopathy patients. Once sampling was done, hyperthyroidism patients were given methimazole at a starting dose of 30 mg daily, while ophthalmopathy patients were given high-dose intravenous methylprednisolone. Study-wide conclusions, independent of this receptor: In validation, the model predicted ophthalmopathy progression with about 71% sensitivity and 72.22% specificity; more than ten predicted patients were CT-confirmed with GO in a median of 6.5 months. In cross-validation, the 13-signature model distinguished ophthalmopathy from stable hyperthyroidism with more than 85% sensitivity and roughly 84% specificity, while in the test set the corresponding values were roughly 80% and 75%. Most of the expanded thyroid clonotypes with a frequency above 0.001 were also detected in blood, and it was suggested that the thyroid immune response may be reflected by blood repertoires. Sample size was not predetermined statistically, and investigators were not blinded to group allocation.

The ophthalmopathy patients had moderately to severely active disease, with a Clinical Activity Score of 3 or higher, a NOSPECS grade of 4 or higher, and a disease duration of less than 3 months. Patients with other autoimmune diseases, uncontrolled infections, pregnancy or lactation were excluded from the study. Clinical symptoms, serum thyroxine, TRAb, thyroid ultrasound and orbital computed tomography were used for diagnosis. Using Ficoll-Paque density gradient centrifugation, PBMCs were isolated from 9.5 to 10 ml of fresh peripheral blood. Total RNA was extracted with Trizol reagent and quality-checked on an Agilent 2100 Bioanalyzer. Trimming removed 10 bases from V and 2 bases from J; the gene matches leave 14 bases unexplained. From a lookup of the germline V gene, CDR1 and CDR2 are ENHRY and SYGVKD. The CDR3 numbers 16 residues from cysteine through phenylalanine. The entry retains the CDR3 DNA only, 48 bases that are in frame from base 1.

TCR beta CDR3 regions were amplified from RNA transcripts for repertoire sequencing. A first-round RT-PCR used HTBI primers with the Qiagen OneStep RT-PCR kit, followed by a second-round multiplex PCR, size selection and purification. The libraries underwent paired-end sequencing with 100 bp reads on an Illumina HiSeq2000. Turning to the authors' computational methods: SOAPnuke was used for read processing, and reads with adapters, uncalled bases, a mean Phred below 15, or no exact constant-primer or identifier match were discarded. High-quality paired reads were merged with COPE v1.2.5. Clonotypes were defined as unique nucleotide sequences and were aligned to IMGT TRB V, D and J references using MiTCR v1.1. The analysis was limited to V-J combinations with a frequency above 0.0001, which together covered 98% to 99.2% of repertoires. For each V-J combination, a TCR clonal expansion and chaos score was defined as F50 clonal expansion divided by the chaos observed in the TCRdist matrix. Welch's t-statistics and random forest were used to reduce features to about a dozen V-J combinations, which were fed into a naive Bayes classifier. Thyroid-blood repertoire similarity was quantified with the Morisita-Horn index. Using fastp at Q25 and MiXCR, TCRdb reprocessed the public reads and kept productive beta chains. Each entry is one CDR3 protein sequence, shown with its most common DNA and genes. TCRdb, not the original authors, processed these V and J calls. This sample comprises around 600,000 distinct CDR3 sequences, about 40% of them detected only once. In total, the top ten clones hold about 3.3% of the sample.

Sequenced: peripheral blood. This receptor was identified in an adult man with Graves' ophthalmopathy. The rearranged chain carries TRBV10-3 and TRBJ1-5; 7 bases in the junction line up with TRBD1. The CDR3 amino acid sequence is: CATGTAQSLGNQPQHF. The bases read TGTGCCACCGGGACAGCCCAGAGTCTGGGCAATCAGCCCCAGCATTTT.